The present T cell receptor (beta chain) was sequenced within a study of vaccination effects on CD4 cells after COVID-19. Study-level information: Samples gathered post-vaccine arrived a median of 72 days past the second dose.

Whole-study results and caveats: Both infection-induced and vaccine-induced clones contracted markedly at late post-vaccination timepoints.

This clone has a single count. The antigen remains unidentified. This table comes from immunoSEQ multiplex PCR, and its TCRdb copy is limited to in-frame clones, with some not included. The sample lists roughly 71,000 clones; approximately 82% were seen once. Ahead of sequencing, the ViraFEST assay grew antigen-specific CD4+ T cells using viral peptide pools. Cells that had been cultured for less than 13 days were the source of isolated CD4+ T cells. The participants, recipients of two vaccine doses, got either BNT162b2 or mRNA-1273. Vaccine recipients, nucleocapsid antibody negative, had no prior SARS-CoV-2 infection. Deletions cut 5 bases from V and 1 base from J, with 18 bases between. The CDR3 extends over 17 amino acids. Germline CDR1 MNHEY, CDR2 SVGEGT.

This TCR came from a human donor who received a COVID-19 vaccine. The chain recombines TRBV6-2 or TRBV6-3 with TRBJ1-5, with TRBD1 as a possible D gene (6 bases). The input for sequencing was CD4+ T cells from PBMCs cultured with HCoV-229E spike peptides, taken after COVID-19 vaccination. The CDR3 spells CASSKQGLGGSNQPQHF. The CDR3, as DNA: TGTGCCAGCAGTAAACAGGGCCTCGGGGGAAGCAATCAGCCCCAGCATTTT.